The rows below give T cell receptor beta chains drawn from one sample of a study of blood T cell repertoires in COVID-19. The table came from immunoSEQ multiplex PCR; TCRdb's copy has only in-frame clones and leaves some out. The sample lists about 400,000 clones, roughly 90% occurring once. The sequenced sample was PBMCs or T cells enriched from blood (not recorded which). The receptor source for this set is a woman between 40 and 55 years old with acute COVID-19. CDR3s leave out the opening cysteine and the closing phenylalanine or tryptophan.

V gene	J gene	CDR3 protein
TRBV15	TRBJ2-3	ATSREPIDRFGDTQY
TRBV5-6	TRBJ2-3	ASSTTGTDTQY
TRBV5-1	TRBJ1-2	ASSLEGQGTYGYT
TRBV7-8	TRBJ2-2	ASSLDFGGLGELF
TRBV5-6	TRBJ1-1	ASSLERTGLMNTEAF
TRBV5-1	TRBJ1-1	ASSATGVVYTEAF
TRBV7-2	TRBJ2-3	ASSLKSSGGLDTQY
TRBV18	TRBJ2-2	ASSPSRRELF
TRBV27	TRBJ2-1	ASKGAGSYNEQF
TRBV11-2	TRBJ2-2	ASSPRGASSLSGELF
TRBV9	TRBJ2-3	ASSDARTSTDTQY
TRBV27	TRBJ2-7	ASSLGPGVGEQY
TRBV19	TRBJ2-3	ASSSLSLATQY
TRBV18	TRBJ1-6	ASSPRQDGLSPLH
TRBV12-5	TRBJ2-2	ASGLVLAGDTGELF
TRBV29-1	TRBJ2-7	SVAQRAYEQY
TRBV6-4	TRBJ1-3	ARTSPGTGNGPGNTIY
TRBV5-1	TRBJ2-4	ASSLDGTGSAIQY
TRBV20-1	TRBJ2-7	SASLSYEQY
TRBV5-1	TRBJ2-5	ASSSTGGEGETQY
TRBV6-2/TRBV6-3	TRBJ2-3	ASSWSERDTQY
TRBV14	TRBJ1-2	ASSRDRAGGYT
TRBV5-1	TRBJ1-3	ASRGTGATGNTIY
TRBV7-9	TRBJ2-3	ASSSPGQPSTDTQY
TRBV2	TRBJ1-6	ASRERGTENSPLH
TRBV20-1	TRBJ2-1	SASRTSGVYNEQF
TRBV3-1/TRBV3-2	TRBJ1-2	ASRLGQGGGYT
TRBV20-1	TRBJ1-2	SATGVYGYT
TRBV11-3	TRBJ2-1	ASSLNRGQGWNEQF
TRBV30	TRBJ1-5	AWSIQYSNQPQH
TRBV27	TRBJ2-4	ASMTTSGGALDIQY
TRBV19	TRBJ2-3	ASSYKRGGQARTDTQY
TRBV2	TRBJ1-4	ASTPGYANEKLF
TRBV19	TRBJ2-3	ASSMGTGTDTQY
TRBV12-3/TRBV12-4	TRBJ2-1	ASRMGRVGEQF
TRBV7-9	TRBJ2-3	ASSFNQGTDTQY
TRBV6-1	TRBJ1-5	ASSEGSGVGQPQH
TRBV5-1	TRBJ2-5	ASSLMGGQETQY
TRBV4-2	TRBJ2-1	ASSQLRVSSYNEQF
TRBV3-1/TRBV3-2	TRBJ2-4	ASSRTGTGLNIQY
TRBV9	TRBJ1-3	ASSVSYSGNTIY
TRBV30	TRBJ2-7	AWSVLHPEGEQY
TRBV15	TRBJ1-5	ATSRDKGNQPQH
TRBV5-1	TRBJ1-1	ASSLGGTGGLNTEAF
TRBV15	TRBJ1-6	ATSRDLVQGSYNSPLH
TRBV10-2	TRBJ2-7	ASTGGGTRGEQY
TRBV5-1	TRBJ2-1	ASSPQPSSYNEQF
TRBV7-9	TRBJ1-4	ASSLSGATNEKLF